Below, 4 T cell receptor beta chains from the same sample are listed, as sequenced in a study of shared clonotypes between healthy human individuals. Clones were read by immunoSEQ multiplex PCR, and TCRdb kept only the in-frame ones, dropping some. The sample contains 400,000 to 600,000 clones, more than 95% of which appear only once. Sequencing was performed on naive CD4+ T cells sorted from blood. Described subset: CD45RA+ positively selected. The receptors were sampled from a woman younger than 45 in good health.

The sample holds one count of this clone. The V and J genes are TRBV5-1 and TRBJ2-2; 7 bases are shared with TRBD2. This CDR3 has 15 residues. After removal of 4 bases from V and 0 bases from J, the junction contained 3 bases not matched to a gene. Germline CDR1 is SGHRS and CDR2 is YFSETQ. This CDR3 is CASSVGLTNTGELFF. Here the CDR3 DNA reads TGCGCCAGCAGCGTGGGACTAACGAACACCGGGGAGCTGTTTTTT.

This clone occurred a few times. This chain links TRBV5-1 with TRBJ1-1; D is unresolved. CDR1 SGHRS and CDR2 YFSETQ come from the germline V gene. The CDR3 is made up of 16 amino acids. V shed 3 bases and J shed 0 bases, with 15 bases lying between them. The CDR3 sequence: CASSSNGHTLNTEAFF. CDR3 coding DNA: TGCGCCAGCAGCTCTAACGGGCACACTTTGAACACTGAAGCTTTCTTT.

A word on this clone: Other DNA variants within this sample encode the same CDR3. This chain links TRBV5-1 with TRBJ1-5, with 7 bases identical to TRBD1. CDR3 length: 14 amino acids. CDR1 SGHRS and CDR2 YFSETQ come from the germline V gene. The J segment lost 7 bases and the V segment lost 0 bases, leaving 4 bases of the junction unmatched. CDR3 protein: CASSLGQGGQPQHF. The CDR3 DNA is TGCGCCAGCAGCTTGGGGCAGGGGGGGCAGCCCCAGCATTTT.

The gene calls are TRBV25-1 and TRBJ1-2; 11 nucleotides align to TRBD1. V was clipped by 3 bases and J by 3 bases; unmatched bases: 3. The CDR3 runs 15 residues. CDR1 is MGHDK, CDR2 SYGVNS, per germline. CDR3 in DNA: TGTGCCAGCAGTGATCCGGGACAGGGGGACTATGGCTACACCTTC. This gives the protein CASSDPGQGDYGYTF.